A single T cell receptor (beta chain) is shown here with its context. In the original analysis: Estimates of nucleated cell counts were drawn from the amplification of reference gene primers. Sequenced by immunoSEQ multiplex PCR; TCRdb stores in-frame clones only, minus some. V and J calls and clone size are as listed in that table; D and trimming were resolved from the DNA. The sample includes about 50,000 clones, less than 90% of them seen just once. The sample is drawn from a study of blood T cell repertoires in COVID-19. For the study at large: There were acute and convalescent COVID-19 samples, and they came from the United States, Italy and Spain. T cells, B-cell-depleted T cells, or PBMCs provided the cDNA or gDNA that served as material.

This CDR3 region has 16 residues. Germline V gene sequence: CDR1 LGHDT, CDR2 YNNKEL (reference sequence). V shed 0 bases and J 3 bases; nucleotides not matched to a gene: 6. The origin of this receptor is a human donor in a cohort sampled during active COVID-19. V is TRBV3-1 (or the pseudogene TRBV3-2) and J is TRBJ2-7; 9 nucleotides line up with TRBD2. Sequencing was performed on peripheral blood. CDR3 amino acids: CASSQDASGANYEQYF. DNA of the CDR3: TGTGCCAGCAGCCAAGATGCTAGCGGGGCCAACTACGAGCAGTACTTC.